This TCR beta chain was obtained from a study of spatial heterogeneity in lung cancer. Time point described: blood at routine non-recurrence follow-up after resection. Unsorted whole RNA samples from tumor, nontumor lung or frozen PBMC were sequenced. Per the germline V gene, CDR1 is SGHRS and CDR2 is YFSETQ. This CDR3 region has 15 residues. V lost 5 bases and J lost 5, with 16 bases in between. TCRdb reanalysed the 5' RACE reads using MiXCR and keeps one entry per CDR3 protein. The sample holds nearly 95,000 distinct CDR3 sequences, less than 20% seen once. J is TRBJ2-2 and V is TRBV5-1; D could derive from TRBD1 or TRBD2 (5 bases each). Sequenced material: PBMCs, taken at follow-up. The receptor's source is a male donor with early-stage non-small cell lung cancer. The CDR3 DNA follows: TGCGCCAGCAGTTCCGGGACCCCGGGGACCGGGGAGCTGTTTTTT. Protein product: CASSSGTPGTGELFF. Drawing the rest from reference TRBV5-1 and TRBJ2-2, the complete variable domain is KAGVTQTPRYLIKTRGQQVTLSCSPISGHRSVSWYQQTPGQGLQFLFEYFSETQRNKGNFPGRFSGRQFSNSRSEMNVSTLELGDSALYLCASSSGTPGTGELFFGEGSRLTVL.